A single sample gave rise to the 11 T cell receptor beta chains below, sequenced in a study of CD8+ T cells in alopecia areata. Extracted RNA was reverse transcribed, and the resulting cDNA served as sequencing template. TCRdb's copy holds only in-frame clones and misses some; the assay was immunoSEQ multiplex PCR. The sample yields around 65,000 clones, 45% to 55% seen once. The sample was CD8+ T cells sorted from blood, taken at week 0. The receptors were sampled from a human donor with alopecia areata.

The chain uses TRBV28 and TRBJ2-3; D possibly corresponds to TRBD2 (6 bases). This CDR3 has 15 amino acids. The V end was cut by 5 bases, the J end by 2 bases, with 14 bases between. The germline CDR1 and CDR2 sequences are MDHEN and SYDVKM. The CDR3 here is CASSPSALHTDTQYF. CDR3 nucleotides: TGTGCCAGCAGTCCTAGCGCTCTGCACACAGATACGCAGTATTTT. Drawing the rest from reference TRBV28 and TRBJ2-3, the complete variable domain is DVKVTQSSRYLVKRTGEKVFLECVQDMDHENMFWYRQDPGLGLRLIYFSYDVKMKEKGDIPEGYSVSREKKERFSLILESASTNQTSMYLCASSPSALHTDTQYFGPGTRLTVL.

V gene TRBV29-1 combines with J gene TRBJ2-7; the match to TRBD1 covers 9 bases. CDR1 is SQVTM, CDR2 ANQGSEA, per germline. CDR3 length: 14 residues. Unmatched junction bases numbered 9, after V lost 3 bases and J lost 6 bases. CDR3 sequence reads: CSVETGTGQGEQYF. The CDR3 DNA reads TGCAGCGTTGAGACCGGGACAGGGCAGGGCGAGCAGTACTTC.

This clone was found once. The rearrangement joins TRBV18 to TRBJ2-1, with TRBD1 as a possible D gene (5 bases). The CDR3 consists of 16 residues. V was shortened by 5 bases and J by 1 base, with 15 bases between the two germline ends. The V gene's germline CDR1 is KGHSH and CDR2 LQKENI. CDR3 bases: TGTGCCAGCTCATCTCCCCAGGGAAGTTCCTACAATGAGCAGTTCTTC. Amino acid sequence: CASSSPQGSSYNEQFF.

Only a few counts were recorded for this clone. The rearrangement uses TRBV29-1 and TRBJ2-2, with 7 bases matching TRBD2. CDR1 SQVTM and CDR2 ANQGSEA come from the germline V gene. V gave up 2 bases and J gave up 0 bases; unmatched junction bases: 0. This CDR3 comprises 14 residues. CDR3 in DNA: TGCAGCGTTGAACGGGGGGCGAACACCGGGGAGCTGTTTTTT. Encoded protein: CSVERGANTGELFF.

The chain's CDR3 is CASSQQGAGELFF. The CDR3, as DNA: TGTGCCAGCAGTCAACAGGGGGCCGGGGAGCTGTTTTTT. The chain couples TRBV27 to TRBJ2-2; 8 nucleotides match TRBD1. The trim removed 5 bases at V and 6 bases at J, leaving 2 bases unmatched. Germline CDR1 is MNHEY and CDR2 is SMNVEV (reference sequence). The CDR3 runs to 13 residues.

This clone was seen a handful of times. V usage is TRBV7-9 and J usage is TRBJ2-7, with D unclear. The CDR3 runs to 12 residues. Looked up from germline, CDR1 is SEHNR and CDR2 is FQNEAQ (reference sequence). V lost 5 bases to trimming and J lost 0 bases, with 5 bases between them. CDR3 in DNA: TGTGCCAGCAGCCACAGCTCCTACGAGCAGTACTTC. Residues: CASSHSSYEQYF.

A few counts support this clone. The V and J genes are TRBV30 and TRBJ2-7; D call uncertain. Germline CDR1 reads GTSNPN; CDR2 reads SVGIG (reference sequence). The CDR3 loop spans 13 amino acids. Trimming cost V 0 bases and J 2 bases, with 8 bases left between them. In DNA form, the CDR3 reads TGTGCCTGGAGTGTTGTCGGCCCCTACGAGCAGTACTTC. Translated: CAWSVVGPYEQYF.

This clone was counted many times. The gene calls are TRBV29-1 and TRBJ2-6; either TRBD1 or TRBD2 may supply D (5 bases each). Deletions cut 6 bases from V and 0 bases from J, with 12 bases between. This CDR3 has 15 amino acids. CDR1 and CDR2 from the germline V gene are SQVTM and ANQGSEA. The CDR3 sequence: CSVGTFVSGANVLTF. The CDR3 nucleotides are TGCAGCGTAGGGACGTTCGTCTCTGGGGCCAACGTCCTGACTTTC.

The chain recombines TRBV11-1 with TRBJ2-5; D possibly corresponds to TRBD1 (6 bases). The germline V gene has CDR1 SGHAT and CDR2 FQDESV (reference sequence). This CDR3 region has 14 residues. Trimming cost V 5 bases and J 1 base, with 11 bases left between them. The CDR3 protein is CASSPGTTQETQYF. In DNA form, the CDR3 reads TGTGCCAGCAGCCCTGGGACAACCCAAGAGACCCAGTACTTC.

The J gene is TRBJ2-7, the V gene TRBV27; 11 bases are shared with TRBD2. Trimming removed 5 bases from V and 3 bases from J; junction bases left unmatched: 3. CDR3 length equals 14 residues. Germline values: CDR1 MNHEY, CDR2 SMNVEV (reference sequence). In nucleotides, the CDR3 is TGTGCCAGCAGTACCGGGACTAGCGGCTACGAGCAGTACTTC. This translates into CASSTGTSGYEQYF.

The V and J genes are TRBV29-1 and TRBJ2-1; 9 positions match TRBD1. The CDR3 has 15 amino acids. The junction had 9 bases not matched to a gene; V was cut back by 6 bases and J by 3 bases. The V gene's germline CDR1 is SQVTM and CDR2 ANQGSEA. CDR3 amino acids: CSVLGTGKGYNEQFF. For the CDR3, the DNA is TGCAGCGTCCTAGGGACAGGGAAGGGCTACAATGAGCAGTTCTTC.